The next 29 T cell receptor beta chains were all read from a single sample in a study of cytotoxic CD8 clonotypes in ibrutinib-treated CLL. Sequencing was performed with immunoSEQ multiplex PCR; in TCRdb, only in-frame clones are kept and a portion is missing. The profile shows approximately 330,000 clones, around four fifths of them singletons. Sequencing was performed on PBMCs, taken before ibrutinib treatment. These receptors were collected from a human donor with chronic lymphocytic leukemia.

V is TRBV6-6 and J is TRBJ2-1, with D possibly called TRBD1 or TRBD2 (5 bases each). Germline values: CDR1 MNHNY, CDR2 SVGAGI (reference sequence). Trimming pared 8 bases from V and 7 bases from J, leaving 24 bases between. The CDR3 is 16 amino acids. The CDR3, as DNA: TGTGCCAGCGGGGCGTGGGGGAGTACACAAGCGAATGAGCAGTTCTTC. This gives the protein CASGAWGSTQANEQFF.

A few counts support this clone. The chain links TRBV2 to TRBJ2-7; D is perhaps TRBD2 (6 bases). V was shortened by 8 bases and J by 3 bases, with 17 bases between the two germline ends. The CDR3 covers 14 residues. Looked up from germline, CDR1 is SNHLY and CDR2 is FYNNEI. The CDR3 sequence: CASEPRDSLYEQYF. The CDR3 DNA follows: TGTGCCAGCGAACCCCGGGACTCACTCTACGAGCAGTACTTC.

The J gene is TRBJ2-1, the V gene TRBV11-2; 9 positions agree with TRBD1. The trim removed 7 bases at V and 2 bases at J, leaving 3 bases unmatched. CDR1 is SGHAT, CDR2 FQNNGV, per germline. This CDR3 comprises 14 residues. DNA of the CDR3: TGTGCCAGCAAGGACAGGGGCACCTACAATGAGCAGTTCTTC. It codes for CASKDRGTYNEQFF. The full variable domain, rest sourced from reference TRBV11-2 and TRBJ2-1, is EAGVAQSPRYKIIEKRQSVAFWCNPISGHATLYWYQQILGQGPKLLIQFQNNGVVDDSQLPKDRFSAERLKGVDSTLKIQPAKLEDSAVYLCASKDRGTYNEQFFGPGTRLTVL.

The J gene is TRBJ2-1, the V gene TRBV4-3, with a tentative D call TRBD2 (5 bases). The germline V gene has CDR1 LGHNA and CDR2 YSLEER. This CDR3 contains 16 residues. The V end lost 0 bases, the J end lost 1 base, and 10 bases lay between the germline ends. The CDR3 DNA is TGCGCCAGCAGCCAAGACCACGAGGGTTCCTACAATGAGCAGTTCTTC. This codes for CASSQDHEGSYNEQFF.

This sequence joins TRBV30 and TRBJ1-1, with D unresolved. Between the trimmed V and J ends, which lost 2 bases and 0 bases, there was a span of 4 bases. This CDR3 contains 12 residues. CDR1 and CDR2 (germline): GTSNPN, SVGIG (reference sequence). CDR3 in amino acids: CAWSNMNTEAFF. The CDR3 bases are TGTGCCTGGAGTAATATGAACACTGAAGCTTTCTTT. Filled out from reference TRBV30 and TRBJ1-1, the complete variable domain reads SQTIHQWPATLVQPVGSPLSLECTVEGTSNPNLYWYRQAAGRGLQLLFYSVGIGQISSEVPQNLSASRPQDRQFILSSKKLLLSDSGFYLCAWSNMNTEAFFGQGTRLTVV.

CDR3 bases: TGTGCCAGTAGTATTGACGGAGAGAACACTGAAGCTTTCTTT. Translation: CASSIDGENTEAFF. The rearrangement links TRBV19 to TRBJ1-1; no definite D call. CDR3 length equals 14 residues. The ends were cut back, 3 bases at V and 1 base at J, with 9 bases in the middle. Germline V lookup: CDR1 LNHDA, CDR2 SQIVND (reference sequence). Combining the CDR3 with reference TRBV19 and TRBJ1-1 gives the whole variable domain DGGITQSPKYLFRKEGQNVTLSCEQNLNHDAMYWYRQDPGQGLRLIYYSQIVNDFQKGDIAEGYSVSREKKESFPLTVTSAQKNPTAFYLCASSIDGENTEAFFGQGTRLTVV.

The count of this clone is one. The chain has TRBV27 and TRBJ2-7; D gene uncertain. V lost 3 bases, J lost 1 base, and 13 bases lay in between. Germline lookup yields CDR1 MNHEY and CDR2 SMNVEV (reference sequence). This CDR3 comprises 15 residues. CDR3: CASSLRRLGSYEQYF. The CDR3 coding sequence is TGTGCCAGCAGTTTGCGGCGGCTAGGTTCCTACGAGCAGTACTTC.

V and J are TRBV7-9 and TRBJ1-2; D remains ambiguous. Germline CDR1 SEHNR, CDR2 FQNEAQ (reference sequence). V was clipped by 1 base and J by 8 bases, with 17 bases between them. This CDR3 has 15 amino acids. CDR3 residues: CASSLVTDPPAGYTF. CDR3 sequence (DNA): TGTGCCAGCAGCTTAGTGACGGATCCCCCGGCGGGCTACACCTTC.

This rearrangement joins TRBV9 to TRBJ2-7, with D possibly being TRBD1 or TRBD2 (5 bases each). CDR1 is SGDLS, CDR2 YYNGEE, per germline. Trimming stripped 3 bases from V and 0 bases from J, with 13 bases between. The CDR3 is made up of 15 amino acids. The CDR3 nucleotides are TGTGCCAGCAGCGGAGGGACCAATCCCTCCTACGAGCAGTACTTC. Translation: CASSGGTNPSYEQYF.

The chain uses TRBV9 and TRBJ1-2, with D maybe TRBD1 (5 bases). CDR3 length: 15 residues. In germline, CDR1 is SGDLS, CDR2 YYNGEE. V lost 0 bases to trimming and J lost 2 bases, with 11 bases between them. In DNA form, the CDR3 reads TGTGCCAGCAGCGTAGGACCGGGGACGAACTATGGCTACACCTTC. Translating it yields CASSVGPGTNYGYTF.

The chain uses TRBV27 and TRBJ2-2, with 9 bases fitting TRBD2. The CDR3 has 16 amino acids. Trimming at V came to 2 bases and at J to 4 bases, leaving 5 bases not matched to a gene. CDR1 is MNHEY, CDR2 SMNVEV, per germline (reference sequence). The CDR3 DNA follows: TGTGCCAGCAGTTTAAGTGCGGGAGGGCCCACCGGGGAGCTGTTTTTT. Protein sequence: CASSLSAGGPTGELFF.

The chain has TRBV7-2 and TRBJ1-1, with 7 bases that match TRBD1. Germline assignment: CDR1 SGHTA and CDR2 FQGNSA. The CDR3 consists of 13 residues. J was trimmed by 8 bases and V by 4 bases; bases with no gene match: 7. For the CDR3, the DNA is TGTGCCAGCAGCTCAAGGGACAGTCTAGAAGCTTTCTTT. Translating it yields CASSSRDSLEAFF. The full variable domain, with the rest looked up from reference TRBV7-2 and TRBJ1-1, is GAGVSQSPSNKVTEKGKDVELRCDPISGHTALYWYRQSLGQGLEFLIYFQGNSAPDKSGLPSDRFSAERTGGSVSTLTIQRTQQEDSAVYLCASSSRDSLEAFFGQGTRLTVV.

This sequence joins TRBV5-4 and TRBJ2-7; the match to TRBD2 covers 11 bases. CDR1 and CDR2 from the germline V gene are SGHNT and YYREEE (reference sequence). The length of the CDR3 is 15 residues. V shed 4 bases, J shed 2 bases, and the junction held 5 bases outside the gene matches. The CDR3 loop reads CASSNLAGGTYEQYF. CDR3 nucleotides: TGTGCCAGCAGCAATCTAGCGGGAGGCACCTACGAGCAGTACTTC.

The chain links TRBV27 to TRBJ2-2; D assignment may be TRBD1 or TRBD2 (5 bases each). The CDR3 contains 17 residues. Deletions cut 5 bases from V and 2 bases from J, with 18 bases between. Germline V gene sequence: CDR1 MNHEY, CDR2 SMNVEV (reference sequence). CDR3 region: CASSTPSGTINTGELFF. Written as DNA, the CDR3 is TGTGCCAGCAGTACCCCTTCCGGGACCATTAACACCGGGGAGCTGTTTTTT.

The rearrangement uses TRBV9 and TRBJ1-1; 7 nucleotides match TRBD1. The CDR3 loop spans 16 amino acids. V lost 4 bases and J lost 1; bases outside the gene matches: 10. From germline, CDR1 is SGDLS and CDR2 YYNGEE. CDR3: CASSLSRGEENTEAFF. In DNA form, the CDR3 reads TGTGCCAGCAGCTTAAGCAGGGGGGAAGAGAACACTGAAGCTTTCTTT. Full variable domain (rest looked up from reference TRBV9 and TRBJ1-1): DSGVTQTPKHLITATGQRVTLRCSPRSGDLSVYWYQQSLDQGLQFLIQYYNGEERAKGNILERFSAQQFPDLHSELNLSSLELGDSALYFCASSLSRGEENTEAFFGQGTRLTVV.

This CDR3 is CASLGGSGRVETQYF. In DNA form, the CDR3 reads TGTGCCAGCCTCGGGGGTAGCGGGAGAGTTGAGACCCAGTACTTC. The chain carries TRBV28 and TRBJ2-5; 9 bases match TRBD2. The CDR3 covers 15 residues. The germline V gene encodes CDR1 MDHEN and CDR2 SYDVKM. V was clipped by 8 bases and J by 5 bases; unmatched bases: 12.

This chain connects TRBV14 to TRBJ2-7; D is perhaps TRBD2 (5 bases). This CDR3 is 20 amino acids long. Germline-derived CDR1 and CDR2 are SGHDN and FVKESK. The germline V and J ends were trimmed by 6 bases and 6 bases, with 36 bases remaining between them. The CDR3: CASSVTRPLSSTNALGEQYF. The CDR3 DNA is TGTGCCAGCAGTGTTACCAGACCGCTCAGTTCGACTAATGCCCTAGGCGAGCAGTACTTC. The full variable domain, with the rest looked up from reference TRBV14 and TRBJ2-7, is EAGVTQFPSHSVIEKGQTVTLRCDPISGHDNLYWYRRVMGKEIKFLLHFVKESKQDESGMPNNRFLAERTGGTYSTLKVQPAELEDSGVYFCASSVTRPLSSTNALGEQYFGPGTRLTVT.

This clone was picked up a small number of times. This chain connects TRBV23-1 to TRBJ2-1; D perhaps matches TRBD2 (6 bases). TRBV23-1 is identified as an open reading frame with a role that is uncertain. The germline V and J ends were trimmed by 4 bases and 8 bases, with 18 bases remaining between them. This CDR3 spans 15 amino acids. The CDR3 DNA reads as TGCGCCAGCAGTCTGGAGCGCGGGACTCCCGATGAGCAGTTCTTC. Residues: CASSLERGTPDEQFF.

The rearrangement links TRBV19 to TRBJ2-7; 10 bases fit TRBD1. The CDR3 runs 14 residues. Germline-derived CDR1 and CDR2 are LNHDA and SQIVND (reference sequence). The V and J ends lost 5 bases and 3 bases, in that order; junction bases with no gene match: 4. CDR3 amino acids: CASSPRTGGYEQYF. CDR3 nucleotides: TGTGCCAGTAGTCCACGGACAGGGGGCTACGAGCAGTACTTC.

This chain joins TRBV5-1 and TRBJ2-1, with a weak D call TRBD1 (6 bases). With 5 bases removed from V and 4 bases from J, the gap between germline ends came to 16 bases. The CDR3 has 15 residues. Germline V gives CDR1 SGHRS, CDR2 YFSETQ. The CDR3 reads CASRDSVDSYNEQFF. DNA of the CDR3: TGCGCCAGCAGGGACTCCGTGGACAGTTACAATGAGCAGTTCTTC.

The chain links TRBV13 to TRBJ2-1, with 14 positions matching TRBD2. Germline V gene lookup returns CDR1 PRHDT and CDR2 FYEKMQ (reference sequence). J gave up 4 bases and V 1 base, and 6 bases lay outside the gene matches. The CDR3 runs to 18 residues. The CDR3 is CASSLEGTSGSPYNEQFF. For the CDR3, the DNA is TGTGCCAGCAGCTTAGAAGGGACTAGCGGGAGCCCTTACAATGAGCAGTTCTTC.

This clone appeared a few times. CDR3 residues: CASNPVEWDEQYF. The CDR3 nucleotides read TGTGCCAGCAACCCTGTCGAGTGGGACGAGCAGTACTTC. The chain joins TRBV2 to TRBJ2-7; the D is unclear. The CDR3 is made up of 13 amino acids. CDR1 and CDR2 from the germline V gene are SNHLY and FYNNEI. The ends were cut back, 7 bases at V and 5 bases at J, with 15 bases in the middle.

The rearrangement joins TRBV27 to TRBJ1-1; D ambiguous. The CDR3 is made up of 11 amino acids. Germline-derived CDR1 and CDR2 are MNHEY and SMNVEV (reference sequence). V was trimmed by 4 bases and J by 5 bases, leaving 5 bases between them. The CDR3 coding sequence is TGTGCCAGCAGTTCTAGGACTGAAGCTTTCTTT. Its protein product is CASSSRTEAFF.

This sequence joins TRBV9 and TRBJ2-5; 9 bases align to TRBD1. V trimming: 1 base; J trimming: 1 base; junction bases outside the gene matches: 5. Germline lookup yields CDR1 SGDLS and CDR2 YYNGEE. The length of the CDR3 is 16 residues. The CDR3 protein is CASSVPRGQGQETQYF. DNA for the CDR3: TGTGCCAGCAGCGTACCCCGGGGACAGGGCCAAGAGACCCAGTACTTC.

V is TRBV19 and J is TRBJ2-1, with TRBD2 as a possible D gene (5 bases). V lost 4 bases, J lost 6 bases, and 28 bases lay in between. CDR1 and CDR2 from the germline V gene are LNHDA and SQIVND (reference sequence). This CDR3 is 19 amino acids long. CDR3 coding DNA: TGTGCCAGTAGTAACCGATCCCCCCGAGCGGCTAATACGGGCAATGAGCAGTTCTTC. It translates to CASSNRSPRAANTGNEQFF.

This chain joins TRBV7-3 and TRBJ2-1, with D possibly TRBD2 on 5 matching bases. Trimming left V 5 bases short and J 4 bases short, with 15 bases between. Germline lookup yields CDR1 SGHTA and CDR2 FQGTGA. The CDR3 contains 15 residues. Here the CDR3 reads CASSHGSRVYNEQFF. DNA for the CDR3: TGTGCCAGCAGCCACGGTTCGAGGGTGTACAATGAGCAGTTCTTC.

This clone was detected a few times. CDR3 in DNA: TGTGCCAGCAGCTTGGGTCATGAGCAGTTCTTC. It translates to CASSLGHEQFF. This sequence joins TRBV5-6 and TRBJ2-1; no clear D. The ends were cut back, 0 bases at V and 8 bases at J, with 3 bases in the middle. In germline, CDR1 is SGHDT, CDR2 YYEEEE. The CDR3 is made up of 11 amino acids. The full variable domain, completed using reference TRBV5-6 and TRBJ2-1, is DAGVTQSPTHLIKTRGQQVTLRCSPKSGHDTVSWYQQALGQGPQFIFQYYEEEERQRGNFPDRFSGHQFPNYSSELNVNALLLGDSALYLCASSLGHEQFFGPGTRLTVL.

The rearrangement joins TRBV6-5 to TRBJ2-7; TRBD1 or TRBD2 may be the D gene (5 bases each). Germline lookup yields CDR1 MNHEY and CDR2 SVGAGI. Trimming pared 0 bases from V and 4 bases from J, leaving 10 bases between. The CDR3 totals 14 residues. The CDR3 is CASSYSLGGYEQYF. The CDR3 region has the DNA TGTGCCAGCAGTTACTCGCTTGGGGGATACGAGCAGTACTTC.

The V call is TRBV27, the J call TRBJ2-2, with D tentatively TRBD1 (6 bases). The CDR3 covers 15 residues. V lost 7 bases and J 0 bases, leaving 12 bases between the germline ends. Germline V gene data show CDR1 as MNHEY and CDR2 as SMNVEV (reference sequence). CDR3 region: CASNRRTANTGELFF. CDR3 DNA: TGTGCCAGCAATAGAAGGACAGCGAACACCGGGGAGCTGTTTTTT.